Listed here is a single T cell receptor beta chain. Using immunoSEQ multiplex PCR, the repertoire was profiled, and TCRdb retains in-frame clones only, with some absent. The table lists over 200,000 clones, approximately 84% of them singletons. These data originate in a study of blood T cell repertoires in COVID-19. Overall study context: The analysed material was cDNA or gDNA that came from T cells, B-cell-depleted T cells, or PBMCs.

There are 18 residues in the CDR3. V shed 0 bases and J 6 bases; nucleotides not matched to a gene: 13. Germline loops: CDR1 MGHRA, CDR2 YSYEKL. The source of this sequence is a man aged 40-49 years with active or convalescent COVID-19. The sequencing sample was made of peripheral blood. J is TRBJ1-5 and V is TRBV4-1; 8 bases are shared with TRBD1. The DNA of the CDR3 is TGCGCCAGCAGCCAAGATCCCCGACAGGGGTCGAGAAGTCAGCCCCAGCATTTT. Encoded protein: CASSQDPRQGSRSQPQHF.